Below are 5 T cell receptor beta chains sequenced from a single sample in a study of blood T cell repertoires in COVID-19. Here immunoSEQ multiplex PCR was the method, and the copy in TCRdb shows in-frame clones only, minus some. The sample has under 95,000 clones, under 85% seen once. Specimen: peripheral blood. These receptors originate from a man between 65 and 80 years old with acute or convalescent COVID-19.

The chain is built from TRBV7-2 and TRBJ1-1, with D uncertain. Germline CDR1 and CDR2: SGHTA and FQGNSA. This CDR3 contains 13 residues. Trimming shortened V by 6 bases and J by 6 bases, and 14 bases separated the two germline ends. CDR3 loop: CASSLSWAAEAFF. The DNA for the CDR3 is TGTGCCAGCAGTCTTAGTTGGGCCGCTGAAGCTTTCTTT. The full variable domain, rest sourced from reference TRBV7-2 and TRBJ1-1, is GAGVSQSPSNKVTEKGKDVELRCDPISGHTALYWYRQSLGQGLEFLIYFQGNSAPDKSGLPSDRFSAERTGGSVSTLTIQRTQQEDSAVYLCASSLSWAAEAFFGQGTRLTVV.

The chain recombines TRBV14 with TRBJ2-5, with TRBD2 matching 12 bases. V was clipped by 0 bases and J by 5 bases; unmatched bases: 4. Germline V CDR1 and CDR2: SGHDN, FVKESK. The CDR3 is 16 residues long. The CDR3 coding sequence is TGTGCCAGCAGCCAAGATGGGACTAGCGGGCAGGAGACCCAGTACTTC. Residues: CASSQDGTSGQETQYF.

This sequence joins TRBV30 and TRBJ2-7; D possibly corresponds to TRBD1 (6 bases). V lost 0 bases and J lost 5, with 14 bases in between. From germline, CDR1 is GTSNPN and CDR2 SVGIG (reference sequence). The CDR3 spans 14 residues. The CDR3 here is CAWSVHTGYDEQYF. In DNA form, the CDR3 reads TGTGCCTGGAGTGTACATACAGGGTATGACGAGCAGTACTTC.

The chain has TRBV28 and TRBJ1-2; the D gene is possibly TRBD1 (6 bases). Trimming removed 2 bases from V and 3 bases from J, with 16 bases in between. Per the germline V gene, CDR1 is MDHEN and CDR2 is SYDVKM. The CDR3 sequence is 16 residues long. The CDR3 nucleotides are TGTGCCAGCAGTTTACGATACAGGGAAAGGGACTATGGCTACACCTTC. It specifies CASSLRYRERDYGYTF.

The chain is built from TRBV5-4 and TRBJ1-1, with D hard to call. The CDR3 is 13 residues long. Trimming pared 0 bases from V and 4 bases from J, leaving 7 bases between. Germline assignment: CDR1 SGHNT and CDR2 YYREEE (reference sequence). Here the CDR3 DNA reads TGTGCCAGCAGCTTGGGACCGGGCACTGAAGCTTTCTTT. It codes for CASSLGPGTEAFF. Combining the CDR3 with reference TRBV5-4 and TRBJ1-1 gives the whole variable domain ETGVTQSPTHLIKTRGQQVTLRCSSQSGHNTVSWYQQALGQGPQFIFQYYREEENGRGNFPPRFSGLQFPNYSSELNVNALELDDSALYLCASSLGPGTEAFFGQGTRLTVV.